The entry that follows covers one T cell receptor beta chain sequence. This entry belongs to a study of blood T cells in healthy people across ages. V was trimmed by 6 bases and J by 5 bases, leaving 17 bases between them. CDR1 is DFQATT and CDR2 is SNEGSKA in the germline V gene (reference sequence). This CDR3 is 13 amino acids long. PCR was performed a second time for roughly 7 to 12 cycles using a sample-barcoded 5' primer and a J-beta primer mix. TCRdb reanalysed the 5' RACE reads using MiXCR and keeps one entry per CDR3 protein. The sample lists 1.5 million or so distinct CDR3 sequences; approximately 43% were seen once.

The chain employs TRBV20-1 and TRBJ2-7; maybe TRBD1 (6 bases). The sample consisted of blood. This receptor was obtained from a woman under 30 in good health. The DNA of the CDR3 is TGCAGTGCCCCCGGGCAGGGGTCAAACGAGCAGTACTTC. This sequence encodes CSAPGQGSNEQYF.